This T cell receptor (beta chain) was found in a study of patients and donors after allogeneic stem cell transplantation. The CDR3 contains 16 residues. V shed 3 bases and J shed 0 bases, with 14 bases lying between them. Germline V lookup: CDR1 KGHDR, CDR2 SFDVKD. This clonotype was counted a few times. TCRdb recomputed calls from the RT-PCR reads with MiXCR, one row per CDR3 protein. The sample holds 150,000 to 200,000 distinct CDR3 sequences, around 28% seen once. The material sequenced was blood, either unsorted or a sorted T cell fraction (not recorded which). The clonotype comes from a human donor who was either an allogeneic HSCT recipient or a stem cell or donor lymphocyte infusion donor (not recorded which). It is not recorded whose cells these are; they may come from a transplant donor. The chain employs TRBV24-1 and TRBJ2-7; D might be TRBD2 (6 bases). In DNA form, the CDR3 reads TGTGCCACCAGTGATGGTGGAATTAGCGGCTCCTACGAGCAGTACTTC. Translating gives CATSDGGISGSYEQYF.